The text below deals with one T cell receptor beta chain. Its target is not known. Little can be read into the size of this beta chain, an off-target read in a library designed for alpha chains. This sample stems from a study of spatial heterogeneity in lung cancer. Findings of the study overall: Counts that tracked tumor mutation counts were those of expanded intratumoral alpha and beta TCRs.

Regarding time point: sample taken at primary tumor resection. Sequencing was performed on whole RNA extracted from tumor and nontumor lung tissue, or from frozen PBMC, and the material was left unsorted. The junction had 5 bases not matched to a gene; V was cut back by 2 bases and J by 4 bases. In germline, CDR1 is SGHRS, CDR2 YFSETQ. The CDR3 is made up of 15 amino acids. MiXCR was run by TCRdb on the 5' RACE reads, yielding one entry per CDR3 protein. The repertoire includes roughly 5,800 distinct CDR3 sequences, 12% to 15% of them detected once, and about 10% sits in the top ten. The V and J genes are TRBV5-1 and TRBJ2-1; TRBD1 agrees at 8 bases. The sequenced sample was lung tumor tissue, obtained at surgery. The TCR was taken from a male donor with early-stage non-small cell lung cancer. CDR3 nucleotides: TGCGCCAGCAGCTTTCAGGGGGCCCCTTACAATGAGCAGTTCTTC. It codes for CASSFQGAPYNEQFF.